The 8 T cell receptor beta chains reported below all come from one sample, sequenced in a study of T cells in Graves' hyperthyroidism and ophthalmopathy. What was amplified from RNA transcripts were TCR beta CDR3 regions. The HTBI primer set drove a first-round RT-PCR of the TCR CDR3. TCRdb passed the multiplex PCR reads through MiXCR, listing each CDR3 protein once. The sample shows roughly 550,000 distinct CDR3 sequences, around 16% of them seen only once. Sequenced material: blood. These receptors were obtained from a woman younger than 45 with Graves' ophthalmopathy.

This clonotype was observed many times. This sequence joins TRBV12-3 or TRBV12-4 and TRBJ2-7; no clear D gene. This CDR3 contains 12 residues. Deletions cut 5 bases from V and 4 bases from J, with 9 bases between. The CDR3 nucleotides read TGTGCCAGCAGTCTTACACATTACGAGCAGTACTTC. Amino acid sequence: CASSLTHYEQYF.

The rearrangement joins TRBV6-1 to TRBJ1-6; no reliable D call. The CDR3 spans 15 residues. CDR1 is MNHNS and CDR2 is SASEGT in the germline V gene. Trimming took 6 bases from V and 7 from J, leaving 16 bases between them. In DNA form, the CDR3 reads TGTGCCAGCAGCTCTTCTGGCGTAGGCAATTCACCCCTCCACTTT. Its protein is CASSSSGVGNSPLHF.

V is TRBV7-3 and J is TRBJ2-1; perhaps D is TRBD1 or TRBD2 (5 bases each). The CDR3 is made up of 15 amino acids. Trimming removed 4 bases at V and 5 bases at J, with 15 bases between. Germline V gene lookup returns CDR1 SGHTA and CDR2 FQGTGA. CDR3 residues: CASSSDRDHHNEQFF. DNA of the CDR3: TGTGCCAGCAGCTCCGACCGGGACCACCACAATGAGCAGTTCTTC.

This rearrangement joins TRBV29-1 to TRBJ1-1, with D possibly TRBD1 on 6 matching bases. V was pared by 6 bases and J by 6 bases, with 23 bases between. This CDR3 spans 15 amino acids. From germline, CDR1 is SQVTM and CDR2 ANQGSEA. CDR3 sequence reads: CSVVPVGGLQSEAFF. The CDR3 region has the DNA TGCAGCGTCGTTCCCGTGGGGGGCCTCCAGTCTGAAGCTTTCTTT.

This clonotype was counted at least ten times. The chain combines TRBV2 with TRBJ1-4; D is undetermined. The germline V and J ends were trimmed by 4 bases and 4 bases, with 7 bases remaining between them. The CDR3 sequence is 13 residues long. The germline CDR1 and CDR2 sequences are SNHLY and FYNNEI. The CDR3 sequence: CASSVGFNEKLFF. DNA for the CDR3: TGTGCCAGCAGTGTCGGATTTAATGAAAAACTGTTTTTT.

This clonotype was picked up many times. The V gene is TRBV20-1, the J gene TRBJ1-1, with 9 bases lining up with TRBD1. In germline, CDR1 is DFQATT, CDR2 SNEGSKA (reference sequence). J gave up 3 bases and V 1 base, and 6 bases lay outside the gene matches. The CDR3 loop spans 15 amino acids. CDR3 nucleotides: TGCAGTGCTAGAGCCCCTAACAGGGGGCACACTGAAGCTTTCTTT. This gives the protein CSARAPNRGHTEAFF.

This clonotype has more than one count but fewer than ten. The gene calls are TRBV28 and TRBJ2-1, with D perhaps TRBD1 (5 bases). Trimming pared 3 bases from V and 6 bases from J, leaving 9 bases between. The CDR3 is 13 residues long. CDR1 and CDR2 (germline): MDHEN, SYDVKM. The CDR3 here is CASSFLGRNEQFF. The CDR3 DNA sequence: TGTGCCAGCAGTTTTCTGGGGCGCAATGAGCAGTTCTTC. Full variable domain (rest looked up from reference TRBV28 and TRBJ2-1): DVKVTQSSRYLVKRTGEKVFLECVQDMDHENMFWYRQDPGLGLRLIYFSYDVKMKEKGDIPEGYSVSREKKERFSLILESASTNQTSMYLCASSFLGRNEQFFGPGTRLTVL.

A note on this clonotype: A much larger clone differs by one base, so this may be a read error. J is TRBJ2-3 and V is TRBV20-1, with 7 bases fitting TRBD2. The V gene end was trimmed by 5 bases and the J gene end by 3 bases; junction bases not matched to a gene: 11. Per germline, CDR1 DFQATT and CDR2 SNEGSKA (reference sequence). The CDR3 contains 15 residues. The CDR3 bases are TGCAGTGCTGCGGGGTGGAATAGCGGGACAGATACGCAGTATTTT. It encodes CSAAGWNSGTDTQYF.